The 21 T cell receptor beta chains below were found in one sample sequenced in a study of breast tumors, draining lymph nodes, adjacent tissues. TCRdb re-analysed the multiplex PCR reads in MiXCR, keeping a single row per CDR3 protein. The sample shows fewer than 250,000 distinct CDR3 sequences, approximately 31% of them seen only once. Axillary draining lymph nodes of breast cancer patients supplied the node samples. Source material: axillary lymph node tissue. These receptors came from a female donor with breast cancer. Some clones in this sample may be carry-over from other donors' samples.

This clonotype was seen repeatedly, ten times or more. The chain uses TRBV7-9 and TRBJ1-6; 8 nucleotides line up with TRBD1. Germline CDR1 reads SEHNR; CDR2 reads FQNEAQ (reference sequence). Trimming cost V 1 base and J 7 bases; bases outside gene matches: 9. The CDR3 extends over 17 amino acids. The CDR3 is CASSLEWQGAGNSPLHF. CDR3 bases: TGTGCCAGCAGCTTAGAGTGGCAGGGGGCAGGGAATTCACCCCTCCACTTT.

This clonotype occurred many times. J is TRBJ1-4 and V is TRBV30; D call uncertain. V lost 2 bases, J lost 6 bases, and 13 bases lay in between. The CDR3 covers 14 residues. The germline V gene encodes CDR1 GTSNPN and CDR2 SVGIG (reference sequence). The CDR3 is CAWSSSLKDEKLFF. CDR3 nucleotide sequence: TGTGCCTGGAGTAGCAGCCTCAAGGATGAAAAACTGTTTTTT.

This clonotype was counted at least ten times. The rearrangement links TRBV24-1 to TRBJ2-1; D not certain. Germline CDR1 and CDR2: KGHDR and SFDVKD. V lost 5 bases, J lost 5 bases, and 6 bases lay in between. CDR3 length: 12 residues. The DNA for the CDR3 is TGTGCCACCAGTGCCCGAAACAATGAGCAGTTCTTC. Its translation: CATSARNNEQFF.

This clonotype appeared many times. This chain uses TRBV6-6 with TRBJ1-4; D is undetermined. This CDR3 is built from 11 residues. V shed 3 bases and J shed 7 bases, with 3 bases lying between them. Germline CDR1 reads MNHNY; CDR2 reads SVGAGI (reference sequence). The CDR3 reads CASSYGEKLFF. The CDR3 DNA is TGTGCCAGCAGTTATGGTGAAAAACTGTTTTTT.

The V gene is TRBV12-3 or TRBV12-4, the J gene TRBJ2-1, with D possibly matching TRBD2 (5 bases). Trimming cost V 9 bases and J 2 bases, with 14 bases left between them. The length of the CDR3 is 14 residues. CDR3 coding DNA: TGTGCCAGTAGGGTGGGAGTGGCCTACAATGAGCAGTTCTTC. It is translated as CASRVGVAYNEQFF.

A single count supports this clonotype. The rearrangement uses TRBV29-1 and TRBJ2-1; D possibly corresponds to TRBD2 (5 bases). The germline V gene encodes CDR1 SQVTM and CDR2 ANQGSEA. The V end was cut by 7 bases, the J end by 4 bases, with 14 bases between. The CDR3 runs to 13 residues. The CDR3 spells CSALRDHYNEQFF. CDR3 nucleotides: TGCAGCGCCCTCCGGGATCATTACAATGAGCAGTTCTTC.

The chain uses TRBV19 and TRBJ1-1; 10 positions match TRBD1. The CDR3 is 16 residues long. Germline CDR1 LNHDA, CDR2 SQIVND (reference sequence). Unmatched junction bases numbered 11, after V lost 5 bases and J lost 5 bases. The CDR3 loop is CASSSRQGALYTEAFF. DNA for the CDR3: TGTGCCAGTAGTTCCAGACAGGGGGCTTTATATACTGAAGCTTTCTTT.

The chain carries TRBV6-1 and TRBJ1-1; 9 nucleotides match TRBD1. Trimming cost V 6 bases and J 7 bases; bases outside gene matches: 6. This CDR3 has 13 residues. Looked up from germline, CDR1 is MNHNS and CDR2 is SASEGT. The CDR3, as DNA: TGTGCCAGCAGGCTGACAGGGGGAGGTGAAGCTTTCTTT. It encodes CASRLTGGGEAFF.

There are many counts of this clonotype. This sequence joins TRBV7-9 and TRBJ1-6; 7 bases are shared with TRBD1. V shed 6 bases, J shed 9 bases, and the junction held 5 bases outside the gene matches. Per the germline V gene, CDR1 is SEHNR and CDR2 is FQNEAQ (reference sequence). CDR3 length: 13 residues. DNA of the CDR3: TGTGCCAGCAGGTTTACAGGGGTTTCACCCCTCCACTTT. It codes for CASRFTGVSPLHF. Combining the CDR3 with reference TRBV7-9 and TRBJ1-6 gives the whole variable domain DTGVSQNPRHKITKRGQNVTFRCDPISEHNRLYWYRQTLGQGPEFLTYFQNEAQLEKSRLLSDRFSAERPKGSFSTLEIQRTEQGDSAMYLCASRFTGVSPLHFGNGTRLTVT.

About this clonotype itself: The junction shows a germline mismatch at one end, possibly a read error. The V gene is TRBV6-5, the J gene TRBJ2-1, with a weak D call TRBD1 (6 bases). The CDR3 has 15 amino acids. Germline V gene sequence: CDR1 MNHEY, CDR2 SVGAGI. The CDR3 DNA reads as TGTGCCAGCAGTCACTCGAGGGCACAGGGCAATGGGCAGTTCTTC. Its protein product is CASSHSRAQGNGQFF.

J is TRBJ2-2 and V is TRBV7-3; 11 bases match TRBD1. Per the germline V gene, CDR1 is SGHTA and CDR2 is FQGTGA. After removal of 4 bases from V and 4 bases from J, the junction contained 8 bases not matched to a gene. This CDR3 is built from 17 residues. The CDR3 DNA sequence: TGTGCCAGCAGCTCGGTGAGGGGACAGGGGGTCACCGGGGAGCTGTTTTTT. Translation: CASSSVRGQGVTGELFF.

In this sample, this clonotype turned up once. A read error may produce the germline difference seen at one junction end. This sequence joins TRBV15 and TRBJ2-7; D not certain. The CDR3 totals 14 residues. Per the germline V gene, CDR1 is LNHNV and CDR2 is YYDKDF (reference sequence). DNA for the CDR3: TGTGCCACTAGCAGAGTTTATACCAACCTGGAGCAGTACTTC. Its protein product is CATSRVYTNLEQYF. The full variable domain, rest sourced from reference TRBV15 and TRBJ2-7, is DAMVIQNPRYQVTQFGKPVTLSCSQTLNHNVMYWYQQKSSQAPKLLFHYYDKDFNNEADTPDNFQSRRPNTSFCFLDIRSPGLGDTAMYLCATSRVYTNLEQYFGPGTRLTVT.

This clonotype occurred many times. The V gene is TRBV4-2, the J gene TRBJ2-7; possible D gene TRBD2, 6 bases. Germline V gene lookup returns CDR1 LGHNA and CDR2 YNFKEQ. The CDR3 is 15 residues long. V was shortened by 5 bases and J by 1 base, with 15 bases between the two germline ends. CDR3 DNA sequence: TGTGCCAGCAGCTTTAATCCGGGGGAATCCTACGAGCAGTACTTC. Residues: CASSFNPGESYEQYF.

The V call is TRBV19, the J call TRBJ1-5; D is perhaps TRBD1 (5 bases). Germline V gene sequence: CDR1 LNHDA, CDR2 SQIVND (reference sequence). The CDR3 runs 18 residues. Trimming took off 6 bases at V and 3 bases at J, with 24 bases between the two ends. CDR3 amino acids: CASSPIAGGAAFNQPQHF. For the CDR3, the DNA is TGTGCCAGTAGCCCAATAGCGGGCGGGGCCGCATTCAATCAGCCCCAGCATTTT.

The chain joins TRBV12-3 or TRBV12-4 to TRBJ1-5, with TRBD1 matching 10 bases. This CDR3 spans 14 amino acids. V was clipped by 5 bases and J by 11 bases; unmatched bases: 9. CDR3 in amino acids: CASSRQGAPETQHF. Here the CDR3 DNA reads TGTGCCAGCAGTAGACAGGGGGCGCCAGAGACCCAGCATTTT.

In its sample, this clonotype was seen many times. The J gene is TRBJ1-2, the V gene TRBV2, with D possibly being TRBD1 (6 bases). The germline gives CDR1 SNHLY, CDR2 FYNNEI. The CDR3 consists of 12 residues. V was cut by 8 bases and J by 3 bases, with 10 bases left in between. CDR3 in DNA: TGTGCCAGCGGACAGACTTACTATGGCTACACCTTC. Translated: CASGQTYYGYTF. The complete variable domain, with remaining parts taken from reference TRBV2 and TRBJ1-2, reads EPEVTQTPSHQVTQMGQEVILRCVPISNHLYFYWYRQILGQKVEFLVSFYNNEISEKSEIFDDQFSVERPDGSNFTLKIRSTKLEDSAMYFCASGQTYYGYTFGSGTRLTVV.

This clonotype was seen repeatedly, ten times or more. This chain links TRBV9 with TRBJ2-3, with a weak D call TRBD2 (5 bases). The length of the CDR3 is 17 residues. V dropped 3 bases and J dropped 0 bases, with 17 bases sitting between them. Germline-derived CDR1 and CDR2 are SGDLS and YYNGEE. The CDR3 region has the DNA TGTGCCAGCAGCGGGAGGACGGGTGGTCCTAGCACAGATACGCAGTATTTT. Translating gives CASSGRTGGPSTDTQYF. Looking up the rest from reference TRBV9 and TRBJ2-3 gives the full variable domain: DSGVTQTPKHLITATGQRVTLRCSPRSGDLSVYWYQQSLDQGLQFLIQYYNGEERAKGNILERFSAQQFPDLHSELNLSSLELGDSALYFCASSGRTGGPSTDTQYFGPGTRLTVL.

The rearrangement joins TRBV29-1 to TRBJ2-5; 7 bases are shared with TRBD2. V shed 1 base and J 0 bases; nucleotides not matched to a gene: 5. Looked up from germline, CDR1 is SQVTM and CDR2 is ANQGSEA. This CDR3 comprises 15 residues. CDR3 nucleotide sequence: TGCAGCGTTGAAGGCGGGGGAAAGTACCAAGAGACCCAGTACTTC. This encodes CSVEGGGKYQETQYF.

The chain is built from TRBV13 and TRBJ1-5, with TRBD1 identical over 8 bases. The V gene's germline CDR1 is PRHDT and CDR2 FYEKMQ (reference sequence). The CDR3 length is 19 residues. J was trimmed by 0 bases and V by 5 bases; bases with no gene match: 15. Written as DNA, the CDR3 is TGTGCCAGCAGCCAAATCCCGGGACAGGCGAAATATAGCAATCAGCCCCAGCATTTT. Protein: CASSQIPGQAKYSNQPQHF.

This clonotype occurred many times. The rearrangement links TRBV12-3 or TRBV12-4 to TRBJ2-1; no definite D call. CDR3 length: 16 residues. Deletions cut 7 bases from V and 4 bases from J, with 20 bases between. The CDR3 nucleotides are TGTGCCAGCACCCCCCATGAAGCGACCCTTTACAATGAGCAGTTCTTC. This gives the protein CASTPHEATLYNEQFF.

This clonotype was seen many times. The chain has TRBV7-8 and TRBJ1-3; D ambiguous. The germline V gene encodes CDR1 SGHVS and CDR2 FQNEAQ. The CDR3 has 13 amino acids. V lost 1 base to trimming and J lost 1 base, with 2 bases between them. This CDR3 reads CASSLGSGNTIYF. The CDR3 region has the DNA TGTGCCAGCAGCTTAGGTTCTGGAAACACCATATATTTT.